The sample holds many counts of the clone carrying this TCR beta chain. Its antigen is not known. These data belong to a study of T-cell memory formation after mild COVID-19. Overall study context: In these data, TCR clusters were largely donor specific. Study-level points and caveats: Second-wave clones with a day 37 peak had unconfirmed SARS-CoV-2 specificity. Pre-infection memory already had some responding clones, implying cross-reactive memory joined.

TCRdb re-analysed the 5' RACE reads in MiXCR, keeping a single row per CDR3 protein. The table lists 300,000 to 400,000 distinct CDR3 sequences, approximately 15% of them singletons. The germline V gene has CDR1 SGHRS and CDR2 YFSETQ. Trimming took off 7 bases at V and 0 bases at J, with 14 bases between the two ends. The CDR3 sequence is 14 residues long. The chain combines TRBV5-1 with TRBJ2-7, with D possibly being TRBD2 (5 bases). Sample: PBMCs or a T cell subset sorted from them (not recorded which). The clonotype was recovered from a man between 18 and 35 years old who had mild COVID-19 (a few samples of this study predate the infection). Cell type and time point are not known. The CDR3 DNA follows: TGCGCCAGCGGCGACTACAGTTCCTCCTACGAGCAGTACTTC. Translating it yields CASGDYSSSYEQYF.